Here is one T cell receptor (beta chain) with its context. This sample is part of a study of shared clonotypes between healthy human individuals. Donors comprised healthy HIV-negative adults lacking recent acute infections or vaccinations. The CDR3 is 17 residues long. J gave up 5 bases and V 1 base, and 9 bases lay outside the gene matches. Germline V gene lookup returns CDR1 SGHTA and CDR2 FQGTGA. Generated by immunoSEQ multiplex PCR, the TCRdb table keeps only in-frame clones and is missing some. The repertoire holds more than 900,000 clones, with roughly 74% as singletons. The genes are TRBV7-3 and TRBJ2-3; TRBD2 aligns across 10 bases. Sample: memory CD4+ T cells from PBMCs. Subset specified: CD45RA-negative fraction. This clonotype was sampled from a young man in good health. Some clones in this sample may be carry-over from other donors' samples. The CDR3 reads CASSLKRASGGEDTQYF. CDR3 DNA sequence: TGTGCCAGCAGCTTAAAGAGGGCTAGCGGGGGTGAAGATACGCAGTATTTT.